One and the same sample provided the 15 T cell receptor beta chains below, sequenced in a study of blood T cell repertoires in COVID-19. Produced via immunoSEQ multiplex PCR; TCRdb's table is partial and in-frame only. Of about 250,000 clones in the sample, about 89% are singletons; the top ten hold about 1.6%. The sequenced sample was peripheral blood. The origin of the receptors is a woman aged 55-75 years who had recovered from COVID-19.

The chain combines TRBV7-2 with TRBJ2-1, with 8 bases aligning to TRBD1. Per the germline V gene, CDR1 is SGHTA and CDR2 is FQGNSA. The ends lost 5 bases at V and 7 bases at J; junction bases unmatched: 13. This CDR3 is built from 16 residues. The CDR3 here is CASSANRDRPRNEQFF. CDR3 DNA sequence: TGTGCCAGCAGCGCCAACCGGGACAGGCCGAGGAATGAGCAGTTCTTC.

The rearrangement links TRBV7-8 to TRBJ1-6; TRBD1 matches at 8 bases. The trim removed 5 bases at V and 6 bases at J, leaving 6 bases unmatched. The CDR3 runs to 15 residues. The V gene's germline CDR1 is SGHVS and CDR2 FQNEAQ. CDR3 sequence (DNA): TGTGCCAGCAGCACTACCGGACAGGGTAATTCACCCCTCCACTTT. As protein: CASSTTGQGNSPLHF.

This chain links TRBV3-1 (or the pseudogene TRBV3-2) with TRBJ2-2; TRBD1 matches at 9 bases. The CDR3 sequence is 15 residues long. Germline loops: CDR1 LGHDT, CDR2 YNNKEL (reference sequence). V lost 2 bases, J lost 6 bases, and 4 bases stayed unmatched. CDR3 region: CASSQLRTGAGELFF. For the CDR3, the DNA is TGTGCCAGCAGCCAACTACGGACAGGGGCCGGGGAGCTGTTTTTT.

This chain connects TRBV5-6 to TRBJ2-1; tentatively, D is TRBD2 (6 bases). CDR1 SGHDT and CDR2 YYEEEE come from the germline V gene. CDR3 length equals 15 residues. Trimming pared 5 bases from V and 0 bases from J, leaving 12 bases between. This CDR3 reads CASRTLLASYNEQFF. CDR3 DNA sequence: TGTGCCAGCAGGACCTTACTAGCCTCCTACAATGAGCAGTTCTTC.

The genes are TRBV19 and TRBJ2-2, with D perhaps TRBD2 (6 bases). With 5 bases removed from V and 0 bases from J, the gap between germline ends came to 13 bases. Looked up from germline, CDR1 is LNHDA and CDR2 is SQIVND (reference sequence). There are 16 residues in the CDR3. Here the CDR3 DNA reads TGTGCCAGTAGTCCTGGGACTTTCGCGAACACCGGGGAGCTGTTTTTT. This gives the protein CASSPGTFANTGELFF.

V usage is TRBV19 and J usage is TRBJ2-7, with 8 bases aligning to TRBD1. The J segment lost 7 bases and the V segment lost 8 bases, leaving 16 bases of the junction unmatched. CDR1 is LNHDA, CDR2 SQIVND, per germline (reference sequence). The CDR3 is 15 amino acids. CDR3 sequence: CASRPMGQVTSEQYF. The CDR3 DNA reads as TGTGCCAGTCGCCCTATGGGACAGGTGACCTCTGAGCAGTACTTC.

Only one count was recorded for this clone. The chain carries TRBV5-1 and TRBJ2-2; D is uncertain. CDR1 and CDR2 (germline): SGHRS, YFSETQ. This CDR3 has 14 residues. V shed 2 bases and J shed 1 base, with 6 bases lying between them. The CDR3 coding sequence is TGCGCCAGCAGCTTCGACAAGAACACCGGGGAGCTGTTTTTT. It is translated as CASSFDKNTGELFF.

This clone turned up a few times. The V gene is TRBV11-2, the J gene TRBJ2-2, with 12 nucleotides matching TRBD2. The CDR3 is 18 amino acids. The junction had 7 bases not matched to a gene; V was cut back by 1 base and J by 4 bases. CDR1 and CDR2 from the germline V gene are SGHAT and FQNNGV. The CDR3 DNA sequence: TGTGCCAGCAGCTTAGCTAGCGGGGGGGCCGGGGGCACCGGGGAGCTGTTTTTT. Translated, it gives CASSLASGGAGGTGELFF.

The V gene is TRBV7-6, the J gene TRBJ2-2; 9 bases match TRBD1. The germline CDR1 and CDR2 sequences are SGHVS and FNYEAQ. V shed 5 bases and J 3 bases; nucleotides not matched to a gene: 7. CDR3 length: 16 amino acids. DNA of the CDR3: TGTGCCAGCAGCCCGGGGACAGGGAGGTACACCGGGGAGCTGTTTTTT. This codes for CASSPGTGRYTGELFF.

This clone was found once. The chain recombines TRBV27 with TRBJ2-4; D may be TRBD1 (5 bases). Germline V CDR1 and CDR2: MNHEY, SMNVEV (reference sequence). With 2 bases removed from V and 1 base from J, the gap between germline ends came to 12 bases. This CDR3 spans 16 amino acids. The CDR3 coding sequence is TGTGCCAGCAGTTTAGTAGGGGCAATGGCCAAAAACATTCAGTACTTC. Residues: CASSLVGAMAKNIQYF.

The chain uses TRBV28 and TRBJ1-5, with D perhaps TRBD1 (6 bases). In germline, CDR1 is MDHEN, CDR2 SYDVKM. The CDR3 has 12 residues. Deletions cut 6 bases from V and 6 bases from J, with 9 bases between. CDR3 protein: CASRGTIQPQHF. CDR3 bases: TGTGCCAGCAGGGGGACAATTCAGCCCCAGCATTTT.

The chain has TRBV28 and TRBJ2-7, with TRBD2 matching over 14 bases. The CDR3 consists of 17 residues. J gave up 2 bases and V 1 base, and 4 bases lay outside the gene matches. The V gene's germline CDR1 is MDHEN and CDR2 SYDVKM. CDR3 in DNA: TGTGCCAGCAGTTTATCGGGACTAGCGGGGGCCGCCTACGAGCAGTACTTC. The encoded protein is CASSLSGLAGAAYEQYF.

The chain couples TRBV5-1 to TRBJ1-3; TRBD1 matches 8 bases. The CDR3 has 15 amino acids. Germline V gene lookup returns CDR1 SGHRS and CDR2 YFSETQ. The trim removed 0 bases at V and 7 bases at J, leaving 6 bases unmatched. The CDR3 DNA sequence: TGCGCCAGCAGCTTGGGACAGGGGAGCCTGAACACCATATATTTT. Translating gives CASSLGQGSLNTIYF.

The sample holds one count of this clone. This chain connects TRBV28 to TRBJ1-5; 7 nucleotides align to TRBD1. CDR3 size: 15 residues. From germline, CDR1 is MDHEN and CDR2 SYDVKM. The junction had 10 bases not matched to a gene; V was cut back by 8 bases and J by 3 bases. The CDR3 region has the DNA TGTGCCAGCCGCGGTGGCGACAGGGTCAATCAGCCCCAGCATTTT. Protein: CASRGGDRVNQPQHF.

The chain carries TRBV15 and TRBJ2-3; D is perhaps TRBD2 (5 bases). CDR3 length equals 15 residues. Between the trimmed V and J ends, which lost 3 bases and 2 bases, there was a span of 12 bases. Germline V gene sequence: CDR1 LNHNV, CDR2 YYDKDF (reference sequence). CDR3 amino acids: CATSRVNRDTDTQYF. CDR3 DNA: TGTGCCACCAGCAGGGTCAACCGGGACACAGATACGCAGTATTTT.